Here is one TCR beta chain with its context. There is no known antigen for this receptor. No per-base quality is available; no much larger clone lies one base away. Libraries were made using multiplex PCR. These reads were obtained on an Illumina HiSeq 2500. TCRbeta libraries were built by three rounds of nested PCR using primers (Table S4), following protocols modified from ARM-PCR. Before sequencing, PCR products of 200-500 bp were cut from the gel and purified using the QIAquick gel extraction kit. Per the authors' processing: Trimmomatic was used to clean the reads, FLASH was used to merge the reads into complete CDR3 sequences, and MiTCR was used to assign the reads to V(D)J germline segments. Clonal diversity was computed as the inverse Simpson's index with VDJtools. A read counted as productive if the sequence was in-frame and lacked a premature stop codon. In TCRdb, the public reads were trimmed at Q25 with fastp and aligned with MiXCR, with productive beta chains retained. Each entry is one CDR3 protein sequence, shown with its most common DNA and genes. None of the V and J calls come from the authors' own analysis; TCRdb made them. This sample has some 99,000 distinct CDR3 sequences in its table, and 60% to 80% of those were observed once. Clones ranked in the top ten supply approximately 35% of the sample.

The data originate from a study of tumor and adjacent non-tumor tissue in lung cancer (dated 2018 in TCRdb). Study-level background: By cancer type, the cohort comprised eleven to twelve adenocarcinoma patients, 2 squamous cell carcinoma patients and 1 small cell lung cancer patient. The approximately 15 enrolled patients, of whom around 10 were men and 5 were women, were aged about 30 to 85 years and were diagnosed with TNM stage I to III disease. Sequencing generated a total of 125,075,908 productive TCRbeta reads, averaging approximately 3.8 million reads per sample. Using bulk TCRbeta repertoires from some 15 lung cancer patients, the study set lung tumor tissue side by side with matched distant non-tumor lung tissue. For each patient, one tumor sample and one normal lung sample were taken, giving thirty paired specimens that underwent TCRbeta CDR3 sequencing. Findings and caveats that apply to the study as a whole: In normal lung, the top 100 clones accounted for a significantly larger cumulative share of the repertoire than in tumor tissue. Significantly higher TCR diversity (inverse Simpson) was observed in tumor tissue than in normal lung tissue (approximately 430 vs 150, P = 0.0075, Mann-Whitney U test). TCR diversity was significantly higher in younger patients, and higher tumor TCR diversity was associated with shorter overall and disease-free survival. Neither the sequencing platform nor unique molecular identifiers are mentioned in the methods. Peripheral blood was not sequenced, so blood TCRbeta repertoires in these lung cancer patients were not examined. Only about 15 patients were in the cohort, and the authors stated that larger samples and more detailed clinical data are needed.

RNA was isolated from bulk unsorted tissue, and RNA quality was assessed with a NanoDrop ND-1000 and an Agilent 2100. All donors had newly diagnosed lung cancer, had not received prior chemotherapy, and were admitted for thoracic surgery in China between August and November 2014. Patients who had received previous radiotherapy or chemotherapy, or who had another concurrent cancer, were excluded from the study. Pieces of surgical tissue measuring about 1-2.2 cm3 were kept in RNAlater solution and stored at -80 degrees C until use. Sequencing used lung tumor tissue. This clonotype was sampled from a woman aged 60-75 years with non-small cell lung cancer.

The CDR3 in this case is CASRKSQDSTQYF. The DNA sequence reads TGTGCCAGCAGAAAGAGCCAAGATAGTACGCAGTATTTT. This receptor chain uses TRBV11-3 and TRBJ2-3, with the D gene not clear enough to name. Relative to germline, V is 6 bases shorter and J is 8 bases shorter, with 15 bases between their ends. Measured from the cysteine to the phenylalanine, the CDR3 is 13 residues long. Solely the CDR3 DNA is kept, with 39 bases framed from the first base. The germline V gene yields SGHNT for CDR1 and YENEEA for CDR2.